Listed here are 17 T cell receptor beta chains from one sample, sequenced in a study of cytomegalovirus exposure and HLA in healthy donors. 13 Jbeta primers and 60 Vbeta primers were used for the PCR. Some clones are missing from TCRdb's copy, which holds only in-frame ones; the method was immunoSEQ multiplex PCR. The sample includes around 100,000 clones, roughly 80% of them seen just once. The sequenced material came from PBMCs. The receptors come from a man younger than 40 in good health and CMV-seropositive.

The rearrangement joins TRBV10-3 to TRBJ2-4, with 14 bases aligning to TRBD2. V shed 6 bases and J 7 bases; nucleotides not matched to a gene: 11. The CDR3 runs 17 residues. CDR1 ENHRY and CDR2 SYGVKD come from the germline V gene. The CDR3 nucleotides are TGTGCCATCAGCCCAGGGACTAGCGGGAGAGAGTGGAACATTCAGTACTTC. Translated, it gives CAISPGTSGREWNIQYF.

J is TRBJ1-1 and V is TRBV6-1; weak D call: TRBD1 (6 bases). The CDR3 spans 13 residues. Germline V gene lookup returns CDR1 MNHNS and CDR2 SASEGT. The V end lost 6 bases, the J end lost 4 bases, and 12 bases lay between the germline ends. The DNA for the CDR3 is TGTGCCAGCAGGGTAACCAGGGGCACTGAAGCTTTCTTT. Its protein product is CASRVTRGTEAFF.

In its sample, this clone was seen once. The chain combines TRBV4-1 with TRBJ2-7; 12 positions match TRBD1. Germline values: CDR1 MGHRA, CDR2 YSYEKL. V shed 4 bases and J 6 bases; nucleotides not matched to a gene: 7. This CDR3 is built from 15 residues. In DNA form, the CDR3 reads TGCGCCAGCAGCCGAACCGGGACAGGGGGCACCGAGCAGTACTTC. Translated: CASSRTGTGGTEQYF.

The chain uses TRBV5-6 and TRBJ1-3; 7 bases fit TRBD1. This CDR3 has 19 amino acids. CDR1 is SGHDT, CDR2 YYEEEE, per germline. The V segment lost 1 base and the J segment 2 bases; nucleotides outside the gene matches: 15. CDR3 sequence: CASSLSPPATGVTGNTIYF. CDR3 in DNA: TGTGCCAGCAGCTTGTCCCCCCCCGCAACAGGGGTAACTGGAAACACCATATATTTT.

In DNA form, the CDR3 reads TGCGCCAGCAAGACAGCGGGAGGTTTGAATGAGCAGTTCTTC. Protein sequence: CASKTAGGLNEQFF. The gene calls are TRBV10-2 and TRBJ2-1, with 9 bases matching TRBD2. In germline, CDR1 is WSHSY, CDR2 SAAADI. V trimming: 7 bases; J trimming: 7 bases; junction bases outside the gene matches: 8. The CDR3 sequence is 14 residues long.

This rearrangement joins TRBV6-6 to TRBJ1-6, with 11 bases matching TRBD1. This CDR3 is 15 amino acids long. V was clipped by 4 bases and J by 10 bases; unmatched bases: 6. Looked up from germline, CDR1 is MNHNY and CDR2 is SVGAGI (reference sequence). The CDR3 nucleotides are TGTGCCAGCAGTTCCACGGGACAGGGGGGATCACCCCTCCACTTT. The encoded protein is CASSSTGQGGSPLHF.

The J gene is TRBJ1-5, the V gene TRBV19, with 8 bases matching TRBD1. The CDR3 length is 16 residues. The germline CDR1 and CDR2 sequences are LNHDA and SQIVND (reference sequence). J gave up 2 bases and V 4 bases, and 7 bases lay outside the gene matches. The CDR3 loop reads CASSTLPGQGNQPQHF. CDR3 DNA: TGTGCCAGTAGTACCCTCCCGGGACAGGGCAATCAGCCCCAGCATTTT.

By share of the sample, this clone is medium-sized (0.01 to 0.1%). The J gene is TRBJ1-5, the V gene TRBV5-6; 7 bases are shared with TRBD1. CDR1 and CDR2 (germline): SGHDT, YYEEEE. This CDR3 comprises 14 residues. V dropped 3 bases and J dropped 5; count of bases not matched to a gene: 5. CDR3 region: CASSWGQSHQPQHF. The CDR3 coding sequence is TGTGCCAGCAGCTGGGGACAGAGCCATCAGCCCCAGCATTTT.

In its sample, this clone was seen a few times. The chain has TRBV12-5 and TRBJ1-1, with D perhaps matching TRBD1 (6 bases). This CDR3 region has 15 residues. V was cut by 6 bases and J by 1 base, with 15 bases left in between. CDR1 and CDR2 from the germline V gene are LGHNT and FRNRAP. Here the CDR3 DNA reads TGTGCTAGTGGCCCCGACCGGGGGGCGAACACTGAAGCTTTCTTT. Its protein is CASGPDRGANTEAFF.

V is TRBV7-2 and J is TRBJ1-6; no firm D call. V gave up 5 bases and J gave up 5 bases, with 13 bases separating them. Looked up from germline, CDR1 is SGHTA and CDR2 is FQGNSA. This CDR3 is built from 15 residues. The CDR3 DNA sequence: TGTGCCAGCAGCGTGCGAGGCTCTGATAATTCACCCCTCCACTTT. Protein: CASSVRGSDNSPLHF.

CDR3 nucleotide sequence: TGTGCCAGCAGTTATAGCAGGGATCAGCCCCAGCATTTT. Translating it yields CASSYSRDQPQHF. The chain links TRBV7-9 to TRBJ1-5; tentatively, D is TRBD1 (5 bases). V was pared by 6 bases and J by 5 bases, with 11 bases between. Germline V CDR1 and CDR2: SEHNR, FQNEAQ (reference sequence). CDR3 length: 13 amino acids.

This rearrangement joins TRBV7-7 to TRBJ2-7; 8 bases align to TRBD1. The CDR3 loop spans 14 amino acids. J was trimmed by 7 bases and V by 4 bases; bases with no gene match: 9. Per the germline V gene, CDR1 is SSHAT and CDR2 is FNYEAQ (reference sequence). The CDR3 DNA sequence: TGTGCCAGCAGCTCCGCCCCGGGACAGGCTGAGCAGTACTTC. Its translation: CASSSAPGQAEQYF.

The chain joins TRBV30 to TRBJ2-1, with 12 positions matching TRBD2. The CDR3 is 16 residues long. J lost 4 bases, V lost 3 bases, and 7 bases had no gene match. CDR1 and CDR2 (germline): GTSNPN, SVGIG (reference sequence). CDR3 sequence reads: CAWSQTSGGAYNEQFF. The DNA of the CDR3 is TGTGCCTGGAGCCAGACTAGCGGGGGAGCTTACAATGAGCAGTTCTTC.

This clone occurred a few times. V and J are TRBV6-6 and TRBJ2-2; tentatively, D is TRBD1 (6 bases). The V end lost 3 bases, the J end lost 5 bases, and 10 bases lay between the germline ends. This CDR3 comprises 14 residues. Germline-derived CDR1 and CDR2 are MNHNY and SVGAGI (reference sequence). CDR3: CASSYLGGTGELFF. Written as DNA, the CDR3 is TGTGCCAGCAGTTATTTAGGGGGTACCGGGGAGCTGTTTTTT.

This clone was seen only once. The chain couples TRBV6-1 to TRBJ2-4, with 11 bases identical to TRBD2. Germline lookup yields CDR1 MNHNS and CDR2 SASEGT. Trimming at V came to 6 bases and at J to 1 base, leaving 2 bases not matched to a gene. This CDR3 comprises 15 residues. CDR3 DNA sequence: TGTGCCAGCAGACTAGCGGGAGTGGCCAAAAACATTCAGTACTTC. Its protein is CASRLAGVAKNIQYF.

Comment on this clone: The sample contains more than one DNA sequence encoding this CDR3. The chain recombines TRBV5-1 with TRBJ1-1, with D perhaps TRBD1 (6 bases). Trimming took 2 bases from V and 1 from J, leaving 9 bases between them. Germline lookup yields CDR1 SGHRS and CDR2 YFSETQ. This CDR3 has 14 residues. CDR3 DNA sequence: TGCGCCAGCAGCTTACAGGGCTCGAACACTGAAGCTTTCTTT. Translation gives CASSLQGSNTEAFF.

The V gene is TRBV28, the J gene TRBJ2-1; the match to TRBD1 covers 10 bases. J was trimmed by 5 bases and V by 3 bases; bases with no gene match: 4. This CDR3 region has 15 residues. The V gene's germline CDR1 is MDHEN and CDR2 SYDVKM. The CDR3 is CASSFETGGHNEQFF. The CDR3, as DNA: TGTGCCAGCAGTTTCGAGACAGGGGGCCACAATGAGCAGTTCTTC.